This T cell receptor (beta chain) emerged from a study of tissue T cells after allogeneic stem cell transplantation. Findings and caveats of the study: Only a limited share of tissue TCRs appeared in blood or spleen.

CDR3 length: 14 residues. From germline, CDR1 is SGHND and CDR2 FRSKSL. V dropped 2 bases and J dropped 2; count of bases not matched to a gene: 0. On this clone itself: Its target is unknown. Mouse germline and gene names are used. Read sequence stops 1 residue before the CDR3 end, and the germline J gene provides the missing end.

Clones were read by immunoSEQ multiplex PCR, and TCRdb kept only the in-frame ones, dropping some. The sample lists about 8,200 clones; around half were seen once. Time point denoted: mouse harvest day 7 after allogeneic transplant. Tail vein injection delivered 10^7 T-cell-depleted bone marrow cells and 10^6 splenic CD5+ T cells. Mice had MHC-mismatched B6 into BALB/c GVHD, sampled day 7 or 14. The clonotype originates from a female BALB/c mouse given C57BL/6 T cells with graft-versus-host disease after an allogeneic hematopoietic cell transplant. Sequences were obtained from gut tissue. V and J are TRBV15 and TRBJ2-1, with TRBD2 matching over 7 bases. This chain's CDR3 is CASSLLGDYAEQFF. The DNA read from the CDR3 is TGTGCCAGCAGTTTACTGGGGGACTATGCTGAGCAGTTC.